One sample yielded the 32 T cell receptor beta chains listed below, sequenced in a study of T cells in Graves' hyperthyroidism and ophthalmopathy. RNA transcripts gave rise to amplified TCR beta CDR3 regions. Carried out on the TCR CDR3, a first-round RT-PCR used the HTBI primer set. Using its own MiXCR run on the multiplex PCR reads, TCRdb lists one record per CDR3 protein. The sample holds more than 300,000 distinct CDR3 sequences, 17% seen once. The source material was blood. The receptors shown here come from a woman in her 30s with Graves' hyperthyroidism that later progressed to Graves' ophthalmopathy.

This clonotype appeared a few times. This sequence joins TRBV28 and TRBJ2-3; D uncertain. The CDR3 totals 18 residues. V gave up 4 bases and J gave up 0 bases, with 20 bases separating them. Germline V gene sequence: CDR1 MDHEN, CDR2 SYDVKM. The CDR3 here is CASSSPVVSGTSTDTQYF. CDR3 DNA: TGTGCCAGCAGTTCACCAGTGGTGTCGGGTACTAGCACAGATACGCAGTATTTT.

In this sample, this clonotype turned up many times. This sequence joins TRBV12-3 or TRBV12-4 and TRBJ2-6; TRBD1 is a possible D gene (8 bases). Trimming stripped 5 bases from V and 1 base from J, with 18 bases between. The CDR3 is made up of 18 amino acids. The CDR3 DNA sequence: TGTGCCAGCAGTGCAAGACAGGGGACTACGTCTGGGGCCAACGTCCTGACTTTC. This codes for CASSARQGTTSGANVLTF.

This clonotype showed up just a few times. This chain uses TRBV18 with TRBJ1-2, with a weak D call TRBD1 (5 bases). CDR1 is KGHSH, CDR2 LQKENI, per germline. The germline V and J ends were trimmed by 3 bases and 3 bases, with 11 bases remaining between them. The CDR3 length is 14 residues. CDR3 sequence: CASSPTGTDYGYTF. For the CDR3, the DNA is TGTGCCAGCTCACCGACCGGGACGGACTATGGCTACACCTTC.

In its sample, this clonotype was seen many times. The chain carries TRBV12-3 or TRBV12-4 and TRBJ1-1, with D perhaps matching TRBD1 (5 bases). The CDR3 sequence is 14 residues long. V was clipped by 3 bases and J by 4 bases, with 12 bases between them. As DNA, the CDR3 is TGTGCCAGCAGTTTGATTGGAACAGGCACTGAAGCTTTCTTT. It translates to CASSLIGTGTEAFF.

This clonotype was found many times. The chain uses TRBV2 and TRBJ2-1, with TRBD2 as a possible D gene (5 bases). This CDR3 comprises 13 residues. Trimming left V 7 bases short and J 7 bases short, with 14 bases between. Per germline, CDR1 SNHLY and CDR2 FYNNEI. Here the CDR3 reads CASMRVEGNEQFF. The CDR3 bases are TGTGCCAGCATGAGGGTAGAAGGGAATGAGCAGTTCTTC.

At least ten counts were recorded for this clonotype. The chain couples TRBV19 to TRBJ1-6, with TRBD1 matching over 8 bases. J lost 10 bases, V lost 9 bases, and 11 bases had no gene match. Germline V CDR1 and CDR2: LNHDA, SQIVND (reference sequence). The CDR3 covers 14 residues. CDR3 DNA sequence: TGTGCCAGCCAGGACCAGGGGGCACGATCACCCCTCCACTTT. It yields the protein CASQDQGARSPLHF.

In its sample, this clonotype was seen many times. The CDR3 bases are TGTGCCAGCAAACTAGGGGCAGATACGCAGTATTTT. Translated, it gives CASKLGADTQYF. The genes are TRBV12-3 or TRBV12-4 and TRBJ2-3; possibly TRBD1 or TRBD2 for D (5 bases each). With 7 bases removed from V and 4 bases from J, the gap between germline ends came to 9 bases. The CDR3 has 12 residues.

CDR3 sequence (DNA): TGTGCCAGCAGCTTAGGACAGCGAAATCAGCCCCAGCATTTT. Translated: CASSLGQRNQPQHF. The chain combines TRBV7-9 with TRBJ1-5, with D possibly being TRBD1 (5 bases). CDR3 length: 14 amino acids. Trimming stripped 1 base from V and 4 bases from J, with 8 bases between. CDR1 and CDR2 (germline): SEHNR, FQNEAQ (reference sequence).

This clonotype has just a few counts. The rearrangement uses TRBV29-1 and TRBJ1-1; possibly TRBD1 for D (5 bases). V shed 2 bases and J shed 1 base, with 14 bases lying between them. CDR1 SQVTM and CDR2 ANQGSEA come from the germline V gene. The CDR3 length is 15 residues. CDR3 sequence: CSVELGENTNTEAFF. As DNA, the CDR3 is TGCAGCGTTGAATTGGGGGAAAATACGAACACTGAAGCTTTCTTT.

The CDR3 sequence is CASSAHDRVARKLFF. The CDR3 DNA follows: TGTGCCAGCAGTGCGCACGACAGGGTAGCGCGGAAACTGTTTTTT. J is TRBJ1-4 and V is TRBV6-2 or TRBV6-3, with TRBD1 matching over 7 bases. V lost 5 bases to trimming and J lost 11 bases; unmatched junction nucleotides: 14. Per the germline V gene, CDR1 is MNHEY and CDR2 is SVGEGT. The CDR3 is 15 amino acids.

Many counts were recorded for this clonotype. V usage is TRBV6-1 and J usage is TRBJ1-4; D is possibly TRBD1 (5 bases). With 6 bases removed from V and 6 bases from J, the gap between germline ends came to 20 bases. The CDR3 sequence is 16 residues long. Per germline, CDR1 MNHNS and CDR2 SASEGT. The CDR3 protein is CASSAQGSSGDEKLFF. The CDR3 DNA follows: TGTGCCAGCAGCGCTCAGGGAAGCAGCGGTGATGAAAAACTGTTTTTT.

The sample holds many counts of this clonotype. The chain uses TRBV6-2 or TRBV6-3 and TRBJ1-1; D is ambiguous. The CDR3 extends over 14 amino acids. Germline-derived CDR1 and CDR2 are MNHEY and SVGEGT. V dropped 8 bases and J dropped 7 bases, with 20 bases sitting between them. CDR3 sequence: CASSAEHYQIEAFF. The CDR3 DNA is TGTGCCAGCTCGGCAGAACATTACCAGATTGAAGCTTTCTTT.

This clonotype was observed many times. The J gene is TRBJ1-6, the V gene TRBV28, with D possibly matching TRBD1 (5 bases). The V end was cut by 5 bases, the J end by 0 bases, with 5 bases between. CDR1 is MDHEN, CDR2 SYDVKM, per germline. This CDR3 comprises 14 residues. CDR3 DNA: TGTGCCAGCAGTGACAGCTCCTATAATTCACCCCTCCACTTT. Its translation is CASSDSSYNSPLHF.

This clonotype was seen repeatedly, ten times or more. The CDR3 nucleotides read TGTGCCAGCAGGGAACCCTCTTACTATGGCTACACCTTC. This translates into CASREPSYYGYTF. The rearrangement links TRBV6-1 to TRBJ1-2; D is ambiguous. Germline-derived CDR1 and CDR2 are MNHNS and SASEGT. This CDR3 comprises 13 residues. V was trimmed by 6 bases and J by 3 bases, leaving 11 bases between them.

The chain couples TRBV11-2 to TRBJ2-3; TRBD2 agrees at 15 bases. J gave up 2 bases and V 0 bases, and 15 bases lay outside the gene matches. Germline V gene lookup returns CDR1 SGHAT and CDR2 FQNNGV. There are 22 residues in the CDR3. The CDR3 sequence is CASSLDVFGLAGGSANTDTQYF. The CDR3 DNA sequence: TGTGCCAGCAGCTTAGACGTCTTTGGACTAGCGGGAGGGTCGGCAAACACAGATACGCAGTATTTT.

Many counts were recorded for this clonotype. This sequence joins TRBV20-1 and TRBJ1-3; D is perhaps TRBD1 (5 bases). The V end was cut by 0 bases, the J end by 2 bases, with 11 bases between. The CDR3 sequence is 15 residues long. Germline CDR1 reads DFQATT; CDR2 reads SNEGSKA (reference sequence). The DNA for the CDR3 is TGCAGTGCTAGAGATTACTTGACAGCTGGAAACACCATATATTTT. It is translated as CSARDYLTAGNTIYF.

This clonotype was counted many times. The CDR3, as DNA: TGCGCCAGCAGCCATAGTTACGGGAATCAGCCCCAGCATTTT. Protein sequence: CASSHSYGNQPQHF. This chain joins TRBV4-1 and TRBJ1-5, with D hard to call. The CDR3 has 14 amino acids. With 3 bases removed from V and 4 bases from J, the gap between germline ends came to 10 bases. CDR1 is MGHRA, CDR2 YSYEKL, per germline.

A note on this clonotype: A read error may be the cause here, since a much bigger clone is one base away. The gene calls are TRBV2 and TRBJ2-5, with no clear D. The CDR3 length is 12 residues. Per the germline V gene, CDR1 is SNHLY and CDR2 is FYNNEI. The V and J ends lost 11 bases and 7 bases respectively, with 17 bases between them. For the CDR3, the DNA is TGTGCCGGCAATCCGCAATTCGGGACCCAGTACTTC. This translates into CAGNPQFGTQYF.

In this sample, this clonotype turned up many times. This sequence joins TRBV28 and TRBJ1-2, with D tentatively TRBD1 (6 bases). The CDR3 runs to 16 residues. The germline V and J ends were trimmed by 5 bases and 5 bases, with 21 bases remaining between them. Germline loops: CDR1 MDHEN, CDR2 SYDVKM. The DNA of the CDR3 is TGTGCCAGCAGTAGGACCCTCGGGGGCGCGGGTTATGGCTACACCTTC. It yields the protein CASSRTLGGAGYGYTF.

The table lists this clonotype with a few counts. The CDR3 sequence: CASRQGAAEAFF. CDR3 nucleotide sequence: TGTGCCAGTAGACAGGGTGCCGCTGAAGCTTTCTTT. V is TRBV19 and J is TRBJ1-1, with D maybe TRBD1 (6 bases). The germline V gene encodes CDR1 LNHDA and CDR2 SQIVND (reference sequence). The CDR3 spans 12 residues. V gave up 6 bases and J gave up 6 bases, with 11 bases separating them.

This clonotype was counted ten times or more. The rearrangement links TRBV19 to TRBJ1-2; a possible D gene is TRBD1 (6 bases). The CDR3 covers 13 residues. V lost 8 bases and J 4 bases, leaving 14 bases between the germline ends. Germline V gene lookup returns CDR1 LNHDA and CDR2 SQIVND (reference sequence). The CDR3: CASARGAGYGYTF. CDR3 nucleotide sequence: TGTGCCAGTGCCCGGGGGGCCGGCTATGGCTACACCTTC.

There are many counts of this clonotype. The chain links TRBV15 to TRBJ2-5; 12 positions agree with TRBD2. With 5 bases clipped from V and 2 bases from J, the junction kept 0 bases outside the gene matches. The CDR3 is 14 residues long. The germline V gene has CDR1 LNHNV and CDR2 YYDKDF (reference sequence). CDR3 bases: TGTGCCACCAGCCTAGCGGGGGGGCAAGAGACCCAGTACTTC. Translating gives CATSLAGGQETQYF.

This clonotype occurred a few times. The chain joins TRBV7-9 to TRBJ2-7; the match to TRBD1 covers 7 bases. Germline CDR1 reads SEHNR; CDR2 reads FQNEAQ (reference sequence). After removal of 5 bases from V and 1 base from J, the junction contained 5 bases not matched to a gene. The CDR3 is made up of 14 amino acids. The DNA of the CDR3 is TGTGCCAGCAGCAACCGGGACAGATCCTACGAGCAGTACTTC. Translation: CASSNRDRSYEQYF.

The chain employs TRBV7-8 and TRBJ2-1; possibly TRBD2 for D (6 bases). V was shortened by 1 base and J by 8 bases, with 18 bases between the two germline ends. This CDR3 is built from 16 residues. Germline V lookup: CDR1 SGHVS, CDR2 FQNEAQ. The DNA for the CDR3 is TGTGCCAGCAGCTTAGAAGGCAACGAGGTAGCGGATGAGCAGTTCTTC. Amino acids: CASSLEGNEVADEQFF.

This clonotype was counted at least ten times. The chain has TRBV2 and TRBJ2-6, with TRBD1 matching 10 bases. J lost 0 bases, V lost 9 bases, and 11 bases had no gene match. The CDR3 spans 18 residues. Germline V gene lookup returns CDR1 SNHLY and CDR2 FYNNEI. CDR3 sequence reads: CARGARQGASSGANVLTF. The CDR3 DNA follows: TGTGCCAGAGGGGCTAGACAGGGGGCAAGCTCTGGGGCCAACGTCCTGACTTTC.

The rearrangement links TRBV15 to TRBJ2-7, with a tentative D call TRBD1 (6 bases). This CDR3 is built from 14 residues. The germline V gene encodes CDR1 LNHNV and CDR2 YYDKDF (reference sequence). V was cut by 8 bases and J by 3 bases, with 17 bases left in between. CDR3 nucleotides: TGTGCCACCCGAAAAAACAGGGTTAACTACGAGCAGTACTTC. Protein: CATRKNRVNYEQYF.

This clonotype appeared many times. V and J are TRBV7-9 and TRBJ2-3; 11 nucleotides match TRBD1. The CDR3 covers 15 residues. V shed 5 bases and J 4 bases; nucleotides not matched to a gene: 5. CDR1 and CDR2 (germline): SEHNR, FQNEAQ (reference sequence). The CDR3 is CASSQRTGGADTQYF. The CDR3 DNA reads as TGTGCCAGCAGCCAGCGGACAGGGGGCGCAGATACGCAGTATTTT. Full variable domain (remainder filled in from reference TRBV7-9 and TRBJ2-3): DTGVSQNPRHKITKRGQNVTFRCDPISEHNRLYWYRQTLGQGPEFLTYFQNEAQLEKSRLLSDRFSAERPKGSFSTLEIQRTEQGDSAMYLCASSQRTGGADTQYFGPGTRLTVL.

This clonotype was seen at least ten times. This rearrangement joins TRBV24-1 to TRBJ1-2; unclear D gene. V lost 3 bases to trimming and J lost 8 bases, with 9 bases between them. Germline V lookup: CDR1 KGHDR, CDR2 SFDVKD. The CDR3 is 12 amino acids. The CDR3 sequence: CATSDGLGGYTF. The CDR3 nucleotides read TGTGCCACCAGTGATGGGTTGGGCGGCTACACCTTC.

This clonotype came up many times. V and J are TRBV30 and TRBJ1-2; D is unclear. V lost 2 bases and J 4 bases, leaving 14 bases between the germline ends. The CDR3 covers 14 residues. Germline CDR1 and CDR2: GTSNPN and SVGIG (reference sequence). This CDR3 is CAWSLTWTTYGYTF. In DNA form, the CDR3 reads TGTGCCTGGAGTCTGACCTGGACGACCTATGGCTACACCTTC.

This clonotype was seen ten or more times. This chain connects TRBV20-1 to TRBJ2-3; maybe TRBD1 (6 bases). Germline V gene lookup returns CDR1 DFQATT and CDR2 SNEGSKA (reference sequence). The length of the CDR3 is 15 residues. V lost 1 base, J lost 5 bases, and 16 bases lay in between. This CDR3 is CSARVGHELRDTQYF. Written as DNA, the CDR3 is TGCAGTGCTAGAGTGGGACACGAGCTTAGAGATACGCAGTATTTT.

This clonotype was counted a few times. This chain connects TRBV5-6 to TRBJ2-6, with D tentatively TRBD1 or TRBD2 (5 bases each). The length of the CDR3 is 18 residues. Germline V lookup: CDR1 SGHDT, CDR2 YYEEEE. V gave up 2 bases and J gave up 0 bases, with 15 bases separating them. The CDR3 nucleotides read TGTGCCAGCAGCTTAATGGCGTCGGGGACCTCTGGGGCCAACGTCCTGACTTTC. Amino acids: CASSLMASGTSGANVLTF.

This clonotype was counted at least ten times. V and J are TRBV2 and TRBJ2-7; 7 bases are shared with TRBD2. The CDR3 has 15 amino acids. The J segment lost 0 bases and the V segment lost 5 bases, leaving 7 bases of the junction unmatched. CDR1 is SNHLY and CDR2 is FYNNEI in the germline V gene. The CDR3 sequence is CASSLRAGSSYEQYF. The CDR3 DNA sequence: TGTGCCAGCAGTTTGAGAGCGGGAAGCTCCTACGAGCAGTACTTC.